A selection of T cell receptor beta chains follows, all from one sample in a study of early T cells in non-severe SARS-CoV-2 infection. TCRdb re-called the 5' RACE reads with MiXCR, one entry per CDR3 protein. The sample has about 58,000 distinct CDR3 sequences; about 8% are singletons. Material: whole blood. Receptor source: an adult who was a healthcare worker with PCR-confirmed SARS-CoV-2 infection or an uninfected control (not recorded which). Both conserved end residues are part of each CDR3. D genes are given only for firm matches.

>TRBJ2-3|TRBD2|TRBV5-4
CASSSPGGLAGEATQYF
>TRBJ2-7|.|TRBV11-2
CASSLTRNEQYF
>TRBJ1-5|.|TRBV5-1
CASSLEGGNQPQHF
>TRBJ2-3|.|TRBV27
CASSPGVGDTQYF
>TRBJ2-1|.|TRBV20-1
CSASMALDEQFF
>TRBJ2-6|.|TRBV12-3/TRBV12-4
CASTRDLPGANVLTF
>TRBJ2-3|.|TRBV6-6
CASSYSGTGSDTQYF
>TRBJ2-5|.|TRBV20-1
CSARDRIIGETQYF
>TRBJ2-7|.|TRBV20-1
CSALPGEQYF
>TRBJ2-7|TRBD2|TRBV20-1
CSASGRAREQYF
>TRBJ2-3|.|TRBV29-1
CSVEDRGTRRDTQYF
>TRBJ1-1|.|TRBV3-1
CASSPGHRAAEAFF
>TRBJ1-3|.|TRBV20-1
CSAMGSGNTIYF
>TRBJ2-1|TRBD2|TRBV7-9
CASSPYSGRELYNEQFF
>TRBJ1-5|TRBD1|TRBV6-6
CASTLYRGQSNQPQHF
>TRBJ2-1|.|TRBV7-8
CASNPSGEVYNEQFF
>TRBJ2-3|.|TRBV20-1
CSAGGYGAADTQYF
>TRBJ2-1|TRBD2|TRBV11-2
CASSLRSGRYNEQFF
>TRBJ2-5|.|TRBV5-1
CASSPPQGETQYF
>TRBJ2-1|TRBD2|TRBV7-2
CASSGPGTTYNEQFF
>TRBJ2-2|TRBD1|TRBV27
CASRATGANTGELFF
>TRBJ2-1|TRBD2|TRBV4-1
CASSPHGAGGPSDEQFF
>TRBJ2-7|.|TRBV28
CASSLPGAYEQYF